What follows are 11 T cell receptor beta chains derived from one specimen sequenced in a study of cytomegalovirus exposure and HLA in healthy donors. Amplification used 60 Vbeta primers and 13 Jbeta primers. Sequencing was performed with immunoSEQ multiplex PCR; in TCRdb, only in-frame clones are kept and a portion is missing. Of 80,000 to 100,000 clones listed, around 77% are singletons. Specimen: PBMCs. These receptors all stem from a man aged 35 to 55 in good health and CMV-seronegative.

V usage is TRBV5-1 and J usage is TRBJ2-3; 8 positions agree with TRBD2. Per the germline V gene, CDR1 is SGHRS and CDR2 is YFSETQ. The ends lost 0 bases at V and 5 bases at J; junction bases unmatched: 8. The CDR3 consists of 16 residues. In DNA, the CDR3 is TGCGCCAGCAGCTTGGGGAGCGGGGGACGCGGAGATACGCAGTATTTT. This translates into CASSLGSGGRGDTQYF.

In DNA form, the CDR3 reads TGTGCCAGCAGCGTTGAGCAGGATCAGCCCCAGCATTTT. It yields the protein CASSVEQDQPQHF. V and J are TRBV6-4 and TRBJ1-5; no clear D. Per the germline V gene, CDR1 is MRHNA and CDR2 is SNTAGT. The V gene lost 6 bases and the J gene lost 5 bases, with 11 bases spanning the gap. The CDR3 has 13 amino acids.

V is TRBV30 and J is TRBJ2-1; 9 nucleotides line up with TRBD1. This CDR3 has 11 amino acids. V lost 5 bases and J lost 7; bases outside the gene matches: 0. Germline V CDR1 and CDR2: GTSNPN, SVGIG (reference sequence). The CDR3 bases are TGTGCCTGGGACAGGGGGAATGAGCAGTTCTTC. This encodes CAWDRGNEQFF.

In its sample, this clone was seen once. V is TRBV5-1 and J is TRBJ2-5; D is possibly TRBD1 (6 bases). With the DNA end fitting TRBJ2-7 better, the J assignment may be wrong. The CDR3 is 14 residues long. Germline values: CDR1 SGHRS, CDR2 YFSETQ. The DNA for the CDR3 is TGCGCCAGCAGCAGGCAGCAGGGGAAGGACGAGCAGTACTTC. It is translated as CASSRQQGKDEQYF.

This clone was found once. V gene TRBV6-1 combines with J gene TRBJ2-3; D is uncertain. CDR1 is MNHNS, CDR2 SASEGT, per germline. Trimming pared 1 base from V and 5 bases from J, leaving 10 bases between. The CDR3 is 14 residues long. DNA of the CDR3: TGTGCCAGCAGTGAAGGGCCATCCATAGATACGCAGTATTTT. The encoded protein is CASSEGPSIDTQYF.

A few counts support this clone. The rearrangement links TRBV7-3 to TRBJ2-7; 7 bases are shared with TRBD1. From germline, CDR1 is SGHTA and CDR2 FQGTGA. V lost 2 bases and J lost 1; bases outside the gene matches: 11. This CDR3 comprises 17 residues. The CDR3 nucleotides are TGTGCCAGCAGCTTAGAAAGATCGGGACAGCTTTCCTACGAGCAGTACTTC. It codes for CASSLERSGQLSYEQYF.

The chain combines TRBV29-1 with TRBJ2-7, with 11 bases lining up with TRBD1. From germline, CDR1 is SQVTM and CDR2 ANQGSEA. V was clipped by 4 bases and J by 5 bases; unmatched bases: 1. The CDR3 spans 12 residues. CDR3: CSVGTGGDEQYF. Here the CDR3 DNA reads TGCAGCGTTGGGACAGGGGGCGACGAGCAGTACTTC.

This clone came up once. The chain is built from TRBV5-4 and TRBJ2-1; 8 bases align to TRBD2. Per the germline V gene, CDR1 is SGHNT and CDR2 is YYREEE (reference sequence). After removal of 4 bases from V and 8 bases from J, the junction contained 8 bases not matched to a gene. The CDR3 covers 14 residues. The CDR3 DNA reads as TGTGCCAGCAGCACACGGACTAGCAGCGATGAGCAGTTCTTC. Amino acid sequence: CASSTRTSSDEQFF.

The rearrangement joins TRBV4-1 to TRBJ1-6; 8 nucleotides match TRBD1. V shed 4 bases and J 9 bases; nucleotides not matched to a gene: 11. Germline loops: CDR1 MGHRA, CDR2 YSYEKL. CDR3 length: 16 residues. CDR3 sequence (DNA): TGCGCCAGCAGCCGGGTAGGACAGGGTAAATCTTCACCCCTCCACTTT. It codes for CASSRVGQGKSSPLHF.

This clone appeared once. The chain employs TRBV2 and TRBJ2-1; a weak D match, TRBD2 (5 bases). V was cut by 3 bases and J by 2 bases, with 8 bases left in between. Germline V lookup: CDR1 SNHLY, CDR2 FYNNEI. The CDR3 extends over 14 amino acids. The CDR3 sequence: CASSEGAAYNEQFF. DNA of the CDR3: TGTGCCAGCAGTGAGGGAGCGGCCTACAATGAGCAGTTCTTC. The entire variable domain, with the rest obtained from reference TRBV2 and TRBJ2-1, is as follows: EPEVTQTPSHQVTQMGQEVILRCVPISNHLYFYWYRQILGQKVEFLVSFYNNEISEKSEIFDDQFSVERPDGSNFTLKIRSTKLEDSAMYFCASSEGAAYNEQFFGPGTRLTVL.

V is TRBV5-1 and J is TRBJ2-6; possible D gene TRBD1, 5 bases. Deletions cut 6 bases from V and 1 base from J, with 14 bases between. CDR1 is SGHRS and CDR2 is YFSETQ in the germline V gene. The CDR3 has 16 residues. In nucleotides, the CDR3 is TGCGCCAGCAACCCTATATCAGGGTCTGGGGCCAACGTCCTGACTTTC. Its translation: CASNPISGSGANVLTF.